This TCR beta chain came from a study of CD8 T cells in ankylosing spondylitis. Whole-study findings and limits: Relatively scarce in peripheral blood, disease-linked clones were CD8+. For ankylosing spondylitis blood, a TCR beta motif of about 8 highly homologous variants appeared characteristic.

TCRdb recomputed calls from the 5' RACE reads with MiXCR, one row per CDR3 protein. The repertoire holds roughly 120,000 distinct CDR3 sequences, with more than 6.5% as singletons. A note on this clonotype: The antigen is undetermined. A read error may explain this, as a much larger clone is one base away.

Germline CDR1 and CDR2: SNHLY and FYNNEI. The CDR3 runs 14 residues. V lost 6 bases, J lost 4 bases, and 13 bases lay in between. The V gene is TRBV2, the J gene TRBJ1-3; no reliable D call. The sequenced sample was blood, either unsorted or a sorted T cell fraction (not recorded which). This sequence was found in a male donor with ankylosing spondylitis or in good health (not recorded which). CDR3 region: CASRSSAGGNTIYF. The CDR3 nucleotides are TGTGCCAGCAGGAGTTCCGCTGGGGGAAACACCATATATTTT.